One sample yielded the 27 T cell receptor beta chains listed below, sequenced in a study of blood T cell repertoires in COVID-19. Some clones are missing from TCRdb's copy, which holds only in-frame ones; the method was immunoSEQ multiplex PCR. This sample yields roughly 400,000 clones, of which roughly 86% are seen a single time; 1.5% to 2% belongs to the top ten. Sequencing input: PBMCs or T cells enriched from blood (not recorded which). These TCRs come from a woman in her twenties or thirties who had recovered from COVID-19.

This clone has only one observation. CDR3 amino acids: CASSPTGGRGYTF. Written as DNA, the CDR3 is TGTGCCAGCAGCCCGACCGGGGGGCGTGGCTACACCTTC. The rearrangement joins TRBV7-2 to TRBJ1-2, with a tentative D call TRBD1 (6 bases). The CDR3 contains 13 residues. V lost 5 bases, J lost 7 bases, and 14 bases lay in between. Germline values: CDR1 SGHTA, CDR2 FQGNSA.

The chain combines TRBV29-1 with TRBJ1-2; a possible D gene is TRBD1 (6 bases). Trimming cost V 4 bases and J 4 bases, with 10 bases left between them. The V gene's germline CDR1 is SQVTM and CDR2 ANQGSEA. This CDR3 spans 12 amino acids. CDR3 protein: CSVVAGVYGYTF. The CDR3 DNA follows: TGCAGCGTTGTTGCAGGGGTCTATGGCTACACCTTC.

For the CDR3, the DNA is TGTGCCAGCAGCCGTTCCGGCGCGGGCAATCAGCCCCAGCATTTT. Its translation: CASSRSGAGNQPQHF. The V and J genes are TRBV11-2 and TRBJ1-5, with D unclear. Trimming stripped 5 bases from V and 2 bases from J, with 13 bases between. In germline, CDR1 is SGHAT, CDR2 FQNNGV. The CDR3 is made up of 15 amino acids.

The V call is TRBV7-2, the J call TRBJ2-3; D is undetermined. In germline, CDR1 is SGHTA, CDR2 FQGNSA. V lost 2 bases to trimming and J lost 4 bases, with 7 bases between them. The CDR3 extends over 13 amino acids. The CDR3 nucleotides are TGTGCCAGCAGCTTACCTCCCGCAGATACGCAGTATTTT. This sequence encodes CASSLPPADTQYF.

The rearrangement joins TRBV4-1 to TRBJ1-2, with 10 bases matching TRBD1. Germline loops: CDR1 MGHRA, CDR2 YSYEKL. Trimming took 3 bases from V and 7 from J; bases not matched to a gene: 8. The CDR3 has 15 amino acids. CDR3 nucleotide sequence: TGCGCCAGCAGCCACCCGACAGGGGGCGCGGGTGGCTACACCTTC. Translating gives CASSHPTGGAGGYTF.

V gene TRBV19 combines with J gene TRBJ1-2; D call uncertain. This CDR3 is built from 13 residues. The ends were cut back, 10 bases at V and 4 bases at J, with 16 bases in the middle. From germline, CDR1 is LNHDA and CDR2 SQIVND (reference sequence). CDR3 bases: TGTGCCACCCACGGGGAGTATGGCTATGGCTACACCTTC. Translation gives CATHGEYGYGYTF.

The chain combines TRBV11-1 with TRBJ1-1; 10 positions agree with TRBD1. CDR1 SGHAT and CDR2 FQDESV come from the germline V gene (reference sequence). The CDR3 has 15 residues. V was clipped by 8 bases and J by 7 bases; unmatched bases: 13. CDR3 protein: CASRQGASFQGEAFF. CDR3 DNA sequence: TGTGCCAGCCGACAGGGGGCTTCCTTCCAAGGTGAAGCTTTCTTT.

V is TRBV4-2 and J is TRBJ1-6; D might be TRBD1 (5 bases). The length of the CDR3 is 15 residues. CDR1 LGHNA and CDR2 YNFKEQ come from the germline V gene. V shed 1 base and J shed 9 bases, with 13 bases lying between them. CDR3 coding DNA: TGTGCCAGCAGCCAAGCCAGTCTTCAGGGTTCACCCCTCCACTTT. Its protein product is CASSQASLQGSPLHF.

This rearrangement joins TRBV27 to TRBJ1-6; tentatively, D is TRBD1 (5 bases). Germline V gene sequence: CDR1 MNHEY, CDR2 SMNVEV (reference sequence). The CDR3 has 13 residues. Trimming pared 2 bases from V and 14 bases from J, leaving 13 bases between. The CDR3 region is CASSLKGVTALHF. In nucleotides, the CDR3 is TGTGCCAGCAGTTTAAAAGGGGTTACGGCCCTCCACTTT.

The DNA of the CDR3 is TGCGCCAGCAGCTTGTCAGGGGCCGAAGGCTACACCTTC. Translation: CASSLSGAEGYTF. The chain combines TRBV5-1 with TRBJ1-2; the D gene is possibly TRBD1 (6 bases). Germline CDR1 reads SGHRS; CDR2 reads YFSETQ. V lost 1 base to trimming and J lost 8 bases, with 12 bases between them. CDR3 size: 13 residues.

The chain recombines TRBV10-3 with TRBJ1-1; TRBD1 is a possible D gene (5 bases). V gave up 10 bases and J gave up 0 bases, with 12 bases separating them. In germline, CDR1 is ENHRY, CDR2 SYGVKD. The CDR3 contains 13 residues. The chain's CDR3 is CATNDRMNTEAFF. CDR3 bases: TGTGCCACCAATGACAGAATGAACACTGAAGCTTTCTTT.

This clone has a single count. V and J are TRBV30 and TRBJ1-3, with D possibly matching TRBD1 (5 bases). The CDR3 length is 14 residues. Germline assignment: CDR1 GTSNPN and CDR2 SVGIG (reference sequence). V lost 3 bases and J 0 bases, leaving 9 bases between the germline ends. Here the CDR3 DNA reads TGTGCCTGGAGGCCGGGGGGCTCTGGAAACACCATATATTTT. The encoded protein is CAWRPGGSGNTIYF.

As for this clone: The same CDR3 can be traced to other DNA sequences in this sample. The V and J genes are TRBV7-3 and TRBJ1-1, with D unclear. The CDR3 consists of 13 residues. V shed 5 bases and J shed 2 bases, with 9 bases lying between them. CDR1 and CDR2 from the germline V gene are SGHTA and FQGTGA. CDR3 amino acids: CASSPSGNTEAFF. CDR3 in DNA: TGTGCCAGCAGCCCGTCGGGTAACACTGAAGCTTTCTTT.

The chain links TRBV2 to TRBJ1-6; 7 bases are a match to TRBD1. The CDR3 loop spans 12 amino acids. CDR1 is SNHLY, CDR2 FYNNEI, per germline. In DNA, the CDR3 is TGTGCGTCTCAGGGGGTTCGGTCACCCCTCCACTTT. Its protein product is CASQGVRSPLHF.

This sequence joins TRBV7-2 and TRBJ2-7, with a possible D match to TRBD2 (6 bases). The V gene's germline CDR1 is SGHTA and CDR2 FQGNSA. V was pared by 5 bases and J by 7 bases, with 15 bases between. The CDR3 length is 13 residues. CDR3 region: CASSKRDLPEQYF. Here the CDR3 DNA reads TGTGCCAGCAGCAAAAGGGACTTGCCGGAGCAGTACTTC.

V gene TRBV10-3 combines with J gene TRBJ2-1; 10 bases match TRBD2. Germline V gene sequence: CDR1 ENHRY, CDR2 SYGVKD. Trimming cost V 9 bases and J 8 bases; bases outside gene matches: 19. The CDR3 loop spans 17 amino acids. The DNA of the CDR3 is TGTGCCATAGCTAGTTCCCAGCGGGGGGGAGGTATTTATGAGCAGTTCTTC. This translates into CAIASSQRGGGIYEQFF.

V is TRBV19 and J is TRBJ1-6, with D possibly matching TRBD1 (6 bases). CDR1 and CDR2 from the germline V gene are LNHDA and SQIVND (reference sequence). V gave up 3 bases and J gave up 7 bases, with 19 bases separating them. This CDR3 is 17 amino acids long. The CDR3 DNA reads TGTGCCAGTAGTATGTCTGGGGGCAAAAGGGCCAATTCACCCCTCCACTTT. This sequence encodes CASSMSGGKRANSPLHF.

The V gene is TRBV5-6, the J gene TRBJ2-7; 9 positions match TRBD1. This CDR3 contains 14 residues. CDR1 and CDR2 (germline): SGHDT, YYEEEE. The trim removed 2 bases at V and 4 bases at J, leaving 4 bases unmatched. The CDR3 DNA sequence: TGTGCCAGCAGCTTTACAGGGGGCCAGTACGAGCAGTACTTC. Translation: CASSFTGGQYEQYF.

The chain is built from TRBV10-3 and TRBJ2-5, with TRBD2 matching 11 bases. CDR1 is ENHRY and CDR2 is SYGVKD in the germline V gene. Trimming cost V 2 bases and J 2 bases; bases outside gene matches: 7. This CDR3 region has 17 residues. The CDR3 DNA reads TGTGCCATCAGTGAGACGGGACTAGCGGAACTACAAGAGACCCAGTACTTC. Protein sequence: CAISETGLAELQETQYF.

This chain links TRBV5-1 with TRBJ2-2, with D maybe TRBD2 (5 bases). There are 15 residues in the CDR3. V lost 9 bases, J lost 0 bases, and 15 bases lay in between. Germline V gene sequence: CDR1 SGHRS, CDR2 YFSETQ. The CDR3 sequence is CATARRPSNTGELFF. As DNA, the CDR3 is TGCGCCACCGCGAGGAGGCCATCGAACACCGGGGAGCTGTTTTTT.

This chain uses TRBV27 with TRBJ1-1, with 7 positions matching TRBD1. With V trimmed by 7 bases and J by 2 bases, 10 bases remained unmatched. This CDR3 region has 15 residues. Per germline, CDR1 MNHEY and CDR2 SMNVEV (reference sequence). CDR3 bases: TGTGCCAGCACTCGTCAAGGGACAGCTAACACTGAAGCTTTCTTT. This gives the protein CASTRQGTANTEAFF.

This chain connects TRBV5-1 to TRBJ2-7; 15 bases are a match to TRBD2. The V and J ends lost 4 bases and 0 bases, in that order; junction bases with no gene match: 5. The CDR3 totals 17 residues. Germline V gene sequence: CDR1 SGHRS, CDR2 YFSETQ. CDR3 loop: CASSGGLAGGPSYEQYF. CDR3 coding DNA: TGCGCCAGCAGCGGGGGACTAGCGGGAGGCCCCTCCTACGAGCAGTACTTC.

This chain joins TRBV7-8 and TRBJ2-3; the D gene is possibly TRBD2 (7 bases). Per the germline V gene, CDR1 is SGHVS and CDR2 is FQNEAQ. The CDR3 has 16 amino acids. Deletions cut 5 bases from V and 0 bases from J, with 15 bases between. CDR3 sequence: CASSQSGGGSTDTQYF. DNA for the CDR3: TGTGCCAGCAGCCAATCGGGGGGCGGGAGCACAGATACGCAGTATTTT.

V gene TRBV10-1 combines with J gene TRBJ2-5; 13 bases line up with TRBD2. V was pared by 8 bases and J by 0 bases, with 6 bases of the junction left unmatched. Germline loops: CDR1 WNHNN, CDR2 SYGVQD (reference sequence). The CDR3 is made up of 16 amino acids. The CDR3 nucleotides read TGCGCCAGCGACGACGGGACTAGCGGGAACCAAGAGACCCAGTACTTC. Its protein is CASDDGTSGNQETQYF.

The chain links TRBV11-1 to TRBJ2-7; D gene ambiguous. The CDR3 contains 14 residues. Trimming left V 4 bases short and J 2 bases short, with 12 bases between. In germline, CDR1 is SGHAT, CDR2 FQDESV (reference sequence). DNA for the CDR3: TGTGCCAGCAGCTCTCGACATCCTACCTACGAGCAGTACTTC. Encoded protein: CASSSRHPTYEQYF. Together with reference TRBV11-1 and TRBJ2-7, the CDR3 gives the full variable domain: EAEVAQSPRYKITEKSQAVAFWCDPISGHATLYWYRQILGQGPELLVQFQDESVVDDSQLPKDRFSAERLKGVDSTLKIQPAELGDSAMYLCASSSRHPTYEQYFGPGTRLTVT.

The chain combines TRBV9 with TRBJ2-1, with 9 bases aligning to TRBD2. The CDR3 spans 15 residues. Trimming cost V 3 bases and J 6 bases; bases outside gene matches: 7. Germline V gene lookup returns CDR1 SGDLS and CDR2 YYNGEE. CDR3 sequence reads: CASSAAAGGINEQFF. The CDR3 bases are TGTGCCAGCAGCGCGGCCGCGGGGGGGATCAATGAGCAGTTCTTC.

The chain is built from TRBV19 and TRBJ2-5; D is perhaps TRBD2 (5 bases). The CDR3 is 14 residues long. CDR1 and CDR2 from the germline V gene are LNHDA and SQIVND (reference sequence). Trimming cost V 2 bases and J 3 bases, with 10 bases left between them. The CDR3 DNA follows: TGTGCCAGTAGTATACGAGGGAGTGAAGAGACCCAGTACTTC. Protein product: CASSIRGSEETQYF.